This T cell receptor beta chain was captured in a study of response to subunit inactivated influenza vaccine. Regarding the study as a whole: Seasonal influenza vaccination, on each occasion, was suggested by the authors to recruit few new T cells.

TCRdb processed the RT-PCR reads anew with MiXCR; each CDR3 protein has one entry. The repertoire includes fewer than 700,000 distinct CDR3 sequences, 13% of them detected once, and about an eighth sits in the top ten. In the case of this clonotype: What it binds is unknown.

V was clipped by 0 bases and J by 7 bases, with 7 bases between them. This CDR3 contains 12 residues. CDR1 and CDR2 from the germline V gene are MNHEY and SVGEGT. The material was PBMCs from blood, obtained 45 days after vaccination. V gene TRBV6-2 or TRBV6-3 combines with J gene TRBJ2-7; D gene ambiguous. The TCR originated in a man between 50 and 59 years old who received an inactivated influenza vaccine. CDR3 sequence (DNA): TGTGCCAGCAGTTACTCCCGATATGAGCAGTACTTC. The encoded protein is CASSYSRYEQYF.